The source of this TCR beta chain is a study of shared clonotypes between healthy human individuals. For the study at large: Plates per donor: three CD4 naive, three CD4 memory, two CD8 naive, one CD8 memory.

At the deep level, the assay was run. Method: immunoSEQ multiplex PCR; TCRdb's copy keeps in-frame clones and lacks some. This table holds about 2.4 million clones, roughly 93% found once. Sequenced input: naive CD4+ T cells from PBMCs. Subset given: CD45RA+ positively selected. The receptor was isolated from a man younger than 35 in good health. Some clones in this sample may be carry-over from other donors' samples.

The CDR3 DNA is TGTGCCAGTAACAGAGCGGGGAAGAAGAACACTGAAGCTTTCTTT. Its protein is CASNRAGKKNTEAFF. V and J are TRBV19 and TRBJ1-1; D not certain. Trimming removed 7 bases from V and 1 base from J, with 16 bases in between. CDR3 length: 15 residues. Per the germline V gene, CDR1 is LNHDA and CDR2 is SQIVND (reference sequence).